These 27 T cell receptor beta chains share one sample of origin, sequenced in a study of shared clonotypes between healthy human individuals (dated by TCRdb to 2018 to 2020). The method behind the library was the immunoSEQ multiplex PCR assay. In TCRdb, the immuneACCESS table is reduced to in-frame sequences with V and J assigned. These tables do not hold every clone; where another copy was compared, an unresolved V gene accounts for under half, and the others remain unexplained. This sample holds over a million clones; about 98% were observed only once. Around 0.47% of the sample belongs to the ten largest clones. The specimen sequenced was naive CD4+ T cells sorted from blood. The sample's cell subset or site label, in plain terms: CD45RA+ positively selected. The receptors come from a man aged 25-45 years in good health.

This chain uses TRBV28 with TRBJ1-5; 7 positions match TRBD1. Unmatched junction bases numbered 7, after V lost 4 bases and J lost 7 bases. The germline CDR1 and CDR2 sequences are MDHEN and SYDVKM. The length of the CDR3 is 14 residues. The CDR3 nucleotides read TGTGCCAGCAGTTCCCAGACAGGGCCGCAGCCCCAGCATTTT. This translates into CASSSQTGPQPQHF.

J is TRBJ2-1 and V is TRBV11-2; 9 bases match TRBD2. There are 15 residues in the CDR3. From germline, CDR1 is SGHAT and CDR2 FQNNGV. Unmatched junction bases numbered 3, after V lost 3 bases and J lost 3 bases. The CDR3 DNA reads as TGTGCCAGCAGCTTTAGCGGGAGTTTCTACAATGAGCAGTTCTTC. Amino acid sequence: CASSFSGSFYNEQFF.

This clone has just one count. This CDR3 reads CASSLGGGTVYGYTF. DNA for the CDR3: TGTGCCAGCAGCTTAGGAGGAGGGACGGTCTATGGCTACACCTTC. This chain joins TRBV7-2 and TRBJ1-2; D might be TRBD1 (5 bases). CDR3 length: 15 residues. CDR1 is SGHTA and CDR2 is FQGNSA in the germline V gene. Trimming left V 1 base short and J 4 bases short, with 13 bases between.

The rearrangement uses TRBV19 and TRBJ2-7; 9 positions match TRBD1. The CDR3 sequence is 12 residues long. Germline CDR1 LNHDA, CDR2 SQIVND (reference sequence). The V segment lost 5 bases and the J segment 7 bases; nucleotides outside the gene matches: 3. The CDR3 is CASSRGTGEQYF. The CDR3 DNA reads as TGTGCCAGTAGTCGGGGGACAGGGGAGCAGTACTTC.

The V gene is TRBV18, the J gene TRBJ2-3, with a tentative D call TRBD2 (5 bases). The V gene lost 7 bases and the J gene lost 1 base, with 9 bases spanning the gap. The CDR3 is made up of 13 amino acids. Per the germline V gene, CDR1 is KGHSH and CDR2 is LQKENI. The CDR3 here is CASYSRGTDTQYF. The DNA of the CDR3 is TGTGCCAGCTACTCGCGGGGCACAGATACGCAGTATTTT.

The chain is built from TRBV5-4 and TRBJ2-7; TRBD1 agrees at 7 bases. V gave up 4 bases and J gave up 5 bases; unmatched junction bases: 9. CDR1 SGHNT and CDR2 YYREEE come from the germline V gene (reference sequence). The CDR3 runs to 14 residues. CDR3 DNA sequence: TGTGCCAGCAGCGAAGGACAGGATATCAACGAGCAGTACTTC. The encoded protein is CASSEGQDINEQYF.

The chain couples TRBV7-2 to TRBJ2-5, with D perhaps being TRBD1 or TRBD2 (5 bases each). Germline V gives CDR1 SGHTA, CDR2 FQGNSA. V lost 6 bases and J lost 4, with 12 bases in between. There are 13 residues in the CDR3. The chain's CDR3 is CASSKGTGETQYF. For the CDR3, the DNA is TGTGCCAGCAGTAAAGGGACGGGAGAGACCCAGTACTTC.

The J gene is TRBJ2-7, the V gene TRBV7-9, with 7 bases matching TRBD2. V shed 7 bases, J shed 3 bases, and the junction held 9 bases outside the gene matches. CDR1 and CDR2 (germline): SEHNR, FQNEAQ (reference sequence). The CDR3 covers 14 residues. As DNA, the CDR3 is TGTGCCAGCACCCAAAGCGGGACCTACTACGAGCAGTACTTC. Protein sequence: CASTQSGTYYEQYF. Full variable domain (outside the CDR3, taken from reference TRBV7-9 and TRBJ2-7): DTGVSQNPRHKITKRGQNVTFRCDPISEHNRLYWYRQTLGQGPEFLTYFQNEAQLEKSRLLSDRFSAERPKGSFSTLEIQRTEQGDSAMYLCASTQSGTYYEQYFGPGTRLTVT.

The chain's CDR3 is CASSIVSTTNEKLFF. For the CDR3, the DNA is TGTGCCAGTAGTATAGTATCCACAACTAATGAAAAACTGTTTTTT. The chain links TRBV19 to TRBJ1-4; D remains unclear. CDR3 length: 15 residues. V was clipped by 1 base and J by 0 bases, with 6 bases between them. Per germline, CDR1 LNHDA and CDR2 SQIVND (reference sequence). Variable domain in full (rest from reference TRBV19 and TRBJ1-4): DGGITQSPKYLFRKEGQNVTLSCEQNLNHDAMYWYRQDPGQGLRLIYYSQIVNDFQKGDIAEGYSVSREKKESFPLTVTSAQKNPTAFYLCASSIVSTTNEKLFFGSGTQLSVL.

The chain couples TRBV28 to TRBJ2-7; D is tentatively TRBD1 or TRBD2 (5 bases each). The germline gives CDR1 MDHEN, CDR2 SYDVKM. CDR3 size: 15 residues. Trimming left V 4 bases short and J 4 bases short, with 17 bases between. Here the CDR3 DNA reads TGTGCCAGCAGTTGGGACCGCCGCAGTCAGTACGAGCAGTACTTC. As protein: CASSWDRRSQYEQYF.

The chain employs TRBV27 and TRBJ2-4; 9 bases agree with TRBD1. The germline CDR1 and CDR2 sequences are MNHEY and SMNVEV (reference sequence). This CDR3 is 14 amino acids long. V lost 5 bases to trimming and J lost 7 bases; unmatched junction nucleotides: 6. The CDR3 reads CASSLGQGRNIQYF. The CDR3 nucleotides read TGTGCCAGCAGTCTGGGACAGGGTAGGAACATTCAGTACTTC.

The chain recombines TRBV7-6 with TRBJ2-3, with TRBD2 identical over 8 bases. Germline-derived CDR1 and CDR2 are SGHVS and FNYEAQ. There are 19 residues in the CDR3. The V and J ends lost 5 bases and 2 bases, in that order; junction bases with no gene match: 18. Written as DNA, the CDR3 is TGTGCCAGCAGCCGATTATGGGGGTCAGCGGGAGCGAACACAGATACGCAGTATTTT. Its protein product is CASSRLWGSAGANTDTQYF.

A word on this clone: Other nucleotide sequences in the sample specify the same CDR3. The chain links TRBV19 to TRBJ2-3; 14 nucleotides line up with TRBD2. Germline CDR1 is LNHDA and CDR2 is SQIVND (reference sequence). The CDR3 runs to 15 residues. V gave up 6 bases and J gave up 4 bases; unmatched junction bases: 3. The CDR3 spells CASSTGLAGADTQYF. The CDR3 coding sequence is TGTGCCAGTAGCACGGGACTAGCGGGAGCAGATACGCAGTATTTT.

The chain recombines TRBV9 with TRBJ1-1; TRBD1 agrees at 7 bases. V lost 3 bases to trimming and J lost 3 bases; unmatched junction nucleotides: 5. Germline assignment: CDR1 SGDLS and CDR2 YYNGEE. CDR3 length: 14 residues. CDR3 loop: CASSEGARDTEAFF. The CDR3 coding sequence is TGTGCCAGCAGCGAGGGGGCGCGGGACACTGAAGCTTTCTTT. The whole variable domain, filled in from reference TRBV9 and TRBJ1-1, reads DSGVTQTPKHLITATGQRVTLRCSPRSGDLSVYWYQQSLDQGLQFLIQYYNGEERAKGNILERFSAQQFPDLHSELNLSSLELGDSALYFCASSEGARDTEAFFGQGTRLTVV.

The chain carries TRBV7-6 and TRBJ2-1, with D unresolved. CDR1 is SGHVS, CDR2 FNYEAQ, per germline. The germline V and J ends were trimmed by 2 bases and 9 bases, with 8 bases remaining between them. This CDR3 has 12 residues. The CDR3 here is CASSLKNGEQFF. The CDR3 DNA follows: TGTGCCAGCAGCTTAAAGAACGGTGAGCAGTTCTTC.

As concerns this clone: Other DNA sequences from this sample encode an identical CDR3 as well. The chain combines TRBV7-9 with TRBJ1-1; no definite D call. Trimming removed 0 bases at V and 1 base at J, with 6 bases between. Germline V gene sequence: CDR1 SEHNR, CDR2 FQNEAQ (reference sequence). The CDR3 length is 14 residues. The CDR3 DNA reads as TGTGCCAGCAGCTTAGCGGGCCAGAACACTGAAGCTTTCTTT. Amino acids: CASSLAGQNTEAFF.

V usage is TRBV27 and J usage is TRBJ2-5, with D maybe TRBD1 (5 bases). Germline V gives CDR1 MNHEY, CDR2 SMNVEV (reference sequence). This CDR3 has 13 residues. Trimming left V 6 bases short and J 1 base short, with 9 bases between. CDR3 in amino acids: CASRQTVQETQYF. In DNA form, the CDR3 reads TGTGCCAGCAGACAGACAGTCCAAGAGACCCAGTACTTC.

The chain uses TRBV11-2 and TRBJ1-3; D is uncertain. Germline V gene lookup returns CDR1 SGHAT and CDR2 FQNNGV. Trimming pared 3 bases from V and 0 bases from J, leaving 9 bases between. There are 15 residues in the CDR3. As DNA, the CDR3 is TGTGCCAGCAGCTTTGGAAAACACTCTGGAAACACCATATATTTT. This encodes CASSFGKHSGNTIYF. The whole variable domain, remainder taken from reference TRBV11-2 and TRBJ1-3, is EAGVAQSPRYKIIEKRQSVAFWCNPISGHATLYWYQQILGQGPKLLIQFQNNGVVDDSQLPKDRFSAERLKGVDSTLKIQPAKLEDSAVYLCASSFGKHSGNTIYFGEGSWLTVV.

CDR3 protein: CASSGGNESWRRVYEQYF. Written as DNA, the CDR3 is TGTGCCAGCAGTGGGGGAAATGAATCGTGGAGGCGAGTCTACGAGCAGTACTTC. The V gene is TRBV6-1, the J gene TRBJ2-7; tentatively, D is TRBD2 (5 bases). This CDR3 contains 18 residues. Germline values: CDR1 MNHNS, CDR2 SASEGT. V lost 4 bases and J 3 bases, leaving 25 bases between the germline ends.

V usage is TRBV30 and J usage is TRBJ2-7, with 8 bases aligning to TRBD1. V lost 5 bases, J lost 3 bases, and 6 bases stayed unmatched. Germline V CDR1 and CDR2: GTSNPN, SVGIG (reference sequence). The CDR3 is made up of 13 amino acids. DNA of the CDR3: TGTGCCTGGGGCAGGGGGCGAGTCTACGAGCAGTACTTC. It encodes CAWGRGRVYEQYF.

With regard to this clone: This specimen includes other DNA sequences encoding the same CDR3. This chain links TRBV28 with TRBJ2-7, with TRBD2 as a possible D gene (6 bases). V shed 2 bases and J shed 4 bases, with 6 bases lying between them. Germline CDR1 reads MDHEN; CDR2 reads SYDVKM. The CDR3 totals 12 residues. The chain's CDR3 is CASSLAGYEQYF. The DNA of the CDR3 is TGTGCCAGCAGTTTAGCGGGATACGAGCAGTACTTC. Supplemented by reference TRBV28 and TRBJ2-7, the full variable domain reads DVKVTQSSRYLVKRTGEKVFLECVQDMDHENMFWYRQDPGLGLRLIYFSYDVKMKEKGDIPEGYSVSREKKERFSLILESASTNQTSMYLCASSLAGYEQYFGPGTRLTVT.

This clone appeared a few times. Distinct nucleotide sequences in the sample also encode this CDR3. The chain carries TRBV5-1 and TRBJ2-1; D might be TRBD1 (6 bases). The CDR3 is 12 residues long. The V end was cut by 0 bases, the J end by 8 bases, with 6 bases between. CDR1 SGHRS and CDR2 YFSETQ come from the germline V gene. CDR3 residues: CASSLEGDEQFF. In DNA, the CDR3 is TGCGCCAGCAGCTTGGAGGGGGATGAGCAGTTCTTC.

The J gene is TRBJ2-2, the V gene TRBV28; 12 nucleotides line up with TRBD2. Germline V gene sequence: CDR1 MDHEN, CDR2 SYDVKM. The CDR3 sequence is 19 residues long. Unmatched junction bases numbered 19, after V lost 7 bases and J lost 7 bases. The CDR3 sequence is CASNRRWGLTSGSGGELFF. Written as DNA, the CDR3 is TGTGCCAGCAACCGGAGATGGGGCCTGACTAGCGGGAGCGGCGGGGAGCTGTTTTTT.

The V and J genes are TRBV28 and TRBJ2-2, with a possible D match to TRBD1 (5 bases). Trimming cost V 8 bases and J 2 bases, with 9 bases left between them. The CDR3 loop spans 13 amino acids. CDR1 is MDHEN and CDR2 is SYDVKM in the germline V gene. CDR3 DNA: TGTGCCAGCTGGGGCGGTAACACCGGGGAGCTGTTTTTT. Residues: CASWGGNTGELFF.

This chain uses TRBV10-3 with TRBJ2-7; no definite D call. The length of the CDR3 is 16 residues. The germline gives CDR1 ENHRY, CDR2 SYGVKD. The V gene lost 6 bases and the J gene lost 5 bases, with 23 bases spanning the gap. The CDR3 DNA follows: TGTGCCATCAGGATCACTGTCCCGAGCGCGCCTAACGAGCAGTACTTC. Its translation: CAIRITVPSAPNEQYF.

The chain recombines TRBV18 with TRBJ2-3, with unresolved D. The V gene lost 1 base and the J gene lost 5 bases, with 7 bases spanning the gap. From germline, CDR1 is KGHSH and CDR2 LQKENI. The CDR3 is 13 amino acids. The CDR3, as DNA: TGTGCCAGCTCACCACTCTCGGAAGATACGCAGTATTTT. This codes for CASSPLSEDTQYF.

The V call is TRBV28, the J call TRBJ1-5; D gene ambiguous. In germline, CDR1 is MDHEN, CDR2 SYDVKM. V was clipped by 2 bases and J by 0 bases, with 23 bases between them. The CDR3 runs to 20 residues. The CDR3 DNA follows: TGTGCCAGCAGTTTAACGGCCCGGAAACCTGGACCTTATAGCAATCAGCCCCAGCATTTT. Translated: CASSLTARKPGPYSNQPQHF.